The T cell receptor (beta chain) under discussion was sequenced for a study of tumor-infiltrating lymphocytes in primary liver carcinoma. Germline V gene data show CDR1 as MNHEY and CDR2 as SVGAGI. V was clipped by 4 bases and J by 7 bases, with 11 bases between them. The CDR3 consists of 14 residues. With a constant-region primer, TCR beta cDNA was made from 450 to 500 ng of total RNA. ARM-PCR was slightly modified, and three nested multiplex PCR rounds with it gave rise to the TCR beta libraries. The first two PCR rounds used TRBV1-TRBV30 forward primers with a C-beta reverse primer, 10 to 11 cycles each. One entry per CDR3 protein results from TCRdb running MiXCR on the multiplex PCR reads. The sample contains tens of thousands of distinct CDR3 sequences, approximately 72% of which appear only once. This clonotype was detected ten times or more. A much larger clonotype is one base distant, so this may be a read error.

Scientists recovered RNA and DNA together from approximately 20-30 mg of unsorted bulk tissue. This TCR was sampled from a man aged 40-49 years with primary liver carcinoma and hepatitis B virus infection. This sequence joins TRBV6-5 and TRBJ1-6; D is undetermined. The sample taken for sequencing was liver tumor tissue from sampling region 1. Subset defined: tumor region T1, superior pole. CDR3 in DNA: TGTGCCAGCAGTTTACGGGGTAGCAATTCACCCCTCCACTTT. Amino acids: CASSLRGSNSPLHF.